Following are 21 T cell receptor beta chains from one sample sequenced in a study of blood T cell repertoires in COVID-19 (dated by TCRdb to the early 2020s). The method was the immunoSEQ multiplex PCR assay. Held by TCRdb, this immuneACCESS table contains in-frame sequences only and omits some clones. Under half of the omission traces to an unresolved V gene where checked; the cause of the rest is unknown. Within this sample are some 270,000 clones, with around 81% of them counted one time only. Approximately 15% of the sample rests with the top ten. Sequencing input: peripheral blood. The receptors come from a person aged 65 to 85 with COVID-19, enrolled during active disease.

The rearrangement uses TRBV3-1 (or the pseudogene TRBV3-2) and TRBJ1-1; no definite D call. In germline, CDR1 is LGHDT, CDR2 YNNKEL (reference sequence). Trimming took off 0 bases at V and 2 bases at J, with 13 bases between the two ends. The CDR3 covers 16 residues. CDR3 coding DNA: TGTGCCAGCAGCCAAGAGGCTCGGCGGGGAAACACTGAAGCTTTCTTT. Translation gives CASSQEARRGNTEAFF.

This chain connects TRBV28 to TRBJ2-7; unclear D gene. In germline, CDR1 is MDHEN, CDR2 SYDVKM. The ends were cut back, 6 bases at V and 4 bases at J, with 13 bases in the middle. The CDR3 spans 13 residues. The CDR3 is CASSPVLRYEQYF. The CDR3 nucleotides read TGTGCCAGCAGCCCCGTCCTGCGATACGAGCAGTACTTC. The variable domain in full, with the rest retrieved from reference TRBV28 and TRBJ2-7, is DVKVTQSSRYLVKRTGEKVFLECVQDMDHENMFWYRQDPGLGLRLIYFSYDVKMKEKGDIPEGYSVSREKKERFSLILESASTNQTSMYLCASSPVLRYEQYFGPGTRLTVT.

The rearrangement uses TRBV18 and TRBJ1-5; 8 nucleotides agree with TRBD1. Germline lookup yields CDR1 KGHSH and CDR2 LQKENI. The V and J ends lost 6 bases and 1 base, in that order; junction bases with no gene match: 5. This CDR3 is 15 amino acids long. CDR3 sequence reads: CASSLDRDSNQPQHF. The CDR3 DNA reads TGTGCCAGCTCTTTGGACAGGGACAGCAATCAGCCCCAGCATTTT.

The chain joins TRBV30 to TRBJ1-4; D unclear. The CDR3 totals 13 residues. The V end was cut by 3 bases, the J end by 6 bases, with 11 bases between. CDR1 GTSNPN and CDR2 SVGIG come from the germline V gene (reference sequence). DNA of the CDR3: TGTGCCTGGAGCCGGTCAGGTGATGAAAAACTGTTTTTT. Its protein product is CAWSRSGDEKLFF.

This clone was seen once. The V gene is TRBV3-1 (or the pseudogene TRBV3-2), the J gene TRBJ1-3; a possible D gene is TRBD1 (5 bases). The germline V gene has CDR1 LGHDT and CDR2 YNNKEL (reference sequence). The length of the CDR3 is 15 residues. V was pared by 5 bases and J by 0 bases, with 11 bases between. Here the CDR3 reads CASSAGTFSGNTIYF. CDR3 nucleotide sequence: TGTGCCAGCAGCGCCGGGACTTTCTCTGGAAACACCATATATTTT.

The rearrangement links TRBV25-1 to TRBJ1-2; D is unresolved. With 4 bases removed from V and 8 bases from J, the gap between germline ends came to 8 bases. Germline CDR1 is MGHDK and CDR2 is SYGVNS. CDR3 length: 11 amino acids. The CDR3: CASSVGSGYTF. CDR3 nucleotide sequence: TGTGCCAGCAGTGTGGGGAGCGGCTACACCTTC.

The chain is built from TRBV2 and TRBJ2-3, with TRBD2 identical over 8 bases. Germline V gene lookup returns CDR1 SNHLY and CDR2 FYNNEI. The CDR3 loop spans 14 amino acids. Trimming took 9 bases from V and 2 from J; bases not matched to a gene: 7. DNA for the CDR3: TGTGCCAGTATGACTAGCGCAAACACAGATACGCAGTATTTT. Its translation: CASMTSANTDTQYF.

CDR3 region: CASSHILGLAGTSSYEQYF. The CDR3 DNA follows: TGTGCCAGCAGCCATATCCTGGGGCTAGCGGGGACCAGCTCCTACGAGCAGTACTTC. The chain recombines TRBV7-6 with TRBJ2-7; 9 bases are shared with TRBD2. The germline CDR1 and CDR2 sequences are SGHVS and FNYEAQ. V was pared by 5 bases and J by 0 bases, with 17 bases of the junction left unmatched. The CDR3 sequence is 19 residues long.

The V call is TRBV27, the J call TRBJ1-4; the match to TRBD1 covers 8 bases. Germline trimming cut 6 bases from V and 8 bases from J; bases unmatched to any gene: 8. The CDR3 spans 14 residues. Germline assignment: CDR1 MNHEY and CDR2 SMNVEV (reference sequence). CDR3 in amino acids: CASRPQGAGEKLFF. CDR3 coding DNA: TGTGCCAGCAGACCTCAGGGGGCGGGCGAAAAACTGTTTTTT. The entire variable domain, with the rest obtained from reference TRBV27 and TRBJ1-4, is as follows: EAQVTQNPRYLITVTGKKLTVTCSQNMNHEYMSWYRQDPGLGLRQIYYSMNVEVTDKGDVPEGYKVSRKEKRNFPLILESPSPNQTSLYFCASRPQGAGEKLFFGSGTQLSVL.

Only one count was recorded for this clone. The V gene is TRBV7-9, the J gene TRBJ1-5; 9 bases are shared with TRBD1. Per the germline V gene, CDR1 is SEHNR and CDR2 is FQNEAQ (reference sequence). Losses at the gene ends were 5 bases for V and 9 bases for J; bases not matched to a gene: 5. The CDR3 spans 13 residues. CDR3 sequence: CASSRTGEVPQHF. DNA of the CDR3: TGTGCCAGCAGCCGGACAGGGGAGGTGCCCCAGCATTTT.

V and J are TRBV3-1 (or the pseudogene TRBV3-2) and TRBJ2-5, with D possibly matching TRBD2 (5 bases). V gave up 1 base and J gave up 3 bases, with 15 bases separating them. CDR1 and CDR2 from the germline V gene are LGHDT and YNNKEL (reference sequence). This CDR3 is built from 16 residues. The CDR3 DNA follows: TGTGCCAGCAGCCAAGGGATACGGGCCGGGGAAGAGACCCAGTACTTC. It is translated as CASSQGIRAGEETQYF.

The chain has TRBV3-1 (or the pseudogene TRBV3-2) and TRBJ1-2; D is possibly TRBD1 (5 bases). Trimming removed 6 bases from V and 6 bases from J, with 14 bases in between. CDR1 is LGHDT, CDR2 YNNKEL, per germline (reference sequence). This CDR3 has 13 residues. CDR3 loop: CASRLQGGDGYTF. CDR3 nucleotides: TGTGCCAGCAGGCTCCAGGGAGGGGATGGCTACACCTTC.

The V and J genes are TRBV5-6 and TRBJ1-2; D call uncertain. Between the trimmed V and J ends, which lost 1 base and 6 bases, there was a span of 16 bases. This CDR3 contains 15 residues. CDR1 and CDR2 from the germline V gene are SGHDT and YYEEEE. This CDR3 is CASSLRLREENGYTF. In nucleotides, the CDR3 is TGTGCCAGCAGCTTGCGTTTGCGGGAGGAGAATGGCTACACCTTC. Complete variable domain (other parts from reference TRBV5-6 and TRBJ1-2): DAGVTQSPTHLIKTRGQQVTLRCSPKSGHDTVSWYQQALGQGPQFIFQYYEEEERQRGNFPDRFSGHQFPNYSSELNVNALLLGDSALYLCASSLRLREENGYTFGSGTRLTVV.

The rearrangement uses TRBV7-2 and TRBJ1-1; 8 nucleotides agree with TRBD1. V gave up 5 bases and J gave up 4 bases; unmatched junction bases: 9. Germline V gene sequence: CDR1 SGHTA, CDR2 FQGNSA. The CDR3 totals 15 residues. The CDR3 is CASSPNPGGGTEAFF. The CDR3 DNA is TGTGCCAGCAGCCCCAACCCAGGGGGCGGCACTGAAGCTTTCTTT.

This clone has a single count. This sequence joins TRBV12-5 and TRBJ1-5, with unresolved D. Germline assignment: CDR1 LGHNT and CDR2 FRNRAP. The CDR3 has 12 residues. Deletions cut 6 bases from V and 4 bases from J, with 7 bases between. The CDR3 sequence is CASGRQNQPQHF. The CDR3, as DNA: TGTGCTAGTGGGAGGCAGAATCAGCCCCAGCATTTT.

This chain joins TRBV6-1 and TRBJ2-5; TRBD2 aligns across 8 bases. V lost 0 bases to trimming and J lost 2 bases; unmatched junction nucleotides: 8. There are 17 residues in the CDR3. Germline V gene sequence: CDR1 MNHNS, CDR2 SASEGT. The DNA of the CDR3 is TGTGCCAGCAGTGAAGCGTGGGGTGTAGCGGGGCAAGAGACCCAGTACTTC. The encoded protein is CASSEAWGVAGQETQYF.

This clone has only one observation. The CDR3 DNA reads as TGTGCCAGCAGCTTGGTTCTGGGACAGGGCGGCGAGCAGTACTTC. Translated, it gives CASSLVLGQGGEQYF. The V and J genes are TRBV5-6 and TRBJ2-7; 9 bases are a match to TRBD1. The CDR3 is made up of 15 amino acids. V lost 0 bases to trimming and J lost 6 bases; unmatched junction nucleotides: 7. Germline-derived CDR1 and CDR2 are SGHDT and YYEEEE. The whole variable domain, remainder taken from reference TRBV5-6 and TRBJ2-7, is DAGVTQSPTHLIKTRGQQVTLRCSPKSGHDTVSWYQQALGQGPQFIFQYYEEEERQRGNFPDRFSGHQFPNYSSELNVNALLLGDSALYLCASSLVLGQGGEQYFGPGTRLTVT.

This sequence joins TRBV6-1 and TRBJ2-7; TRBD1 matches at 7 bases. The germline gives CDR1 MNHNS, CDR2 SASEGT. CDR3 length: 15 amino acids. Trimming removed 3 bases from V and 3 bases from J; junction bases left unmatched: 8. The CDR3 is CASSDNTGVSYEQYF. Written as DNA, the CDR3 is TGTGCCAGCAGTGATAACACAGGGGTTAGCTACGAGCAGTACTTC.

The chain employs TRBV10-3 and TRBJ1-1, with 8 bases identical to TRBD1. Per germline, CDR1 ENHRY and CDR2 SYGVKD. V shed 3 bases and J 4 bases; nucleotides not matched to a gene: 1. The CDR3 covers 13 residues. The CDR3 bases are TGTGCCATCAGTGACACAGGGGGCACTGAAGCTTTCTTT. Translated, it gives CAISDTGGTEAFF.

The CDR3 loop reads CASSPGTQISNYGYTF. The CDR3 DNA is TGTGCCAGCAGCCCAGGGACACAAATATCTAACTATGGCTACACCTTC. The chain is built from TRBV7-2 and TRBJ1-2; tentatively, D is TRBD1 (6 bases). V lost 5 bases and J lost 0, with 16 bases in between. Germline values: CDR1 SGHTA, CDR2 FQGNSA. The CDR3 totals 16 residues.

This chain connects TRBV4-3 to TRBJ2-7; tentatively, D is TRBD2 (6 bases). Per the germline V gene, CDR1 is LGHNA and CDR2 is YSLEER. This CDR3 contains 16 residues. Between the trimmed V and J ends, which lost 0 bases and 3 bases, there was a span of 15 bases. CDR3 residues: CASSQDPGRRGYEQYF. DNA for the CDR3: TGCGCCAGCAGCCAAGATCCTGGCCGGAGGGGCTACGAGCAGTACTTC.